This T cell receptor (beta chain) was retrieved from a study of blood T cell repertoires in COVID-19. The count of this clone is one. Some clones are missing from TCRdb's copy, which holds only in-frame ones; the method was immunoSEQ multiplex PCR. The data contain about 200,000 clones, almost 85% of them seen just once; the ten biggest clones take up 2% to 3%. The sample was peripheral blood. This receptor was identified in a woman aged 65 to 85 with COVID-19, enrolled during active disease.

CDR3 loop: CASSDMGALGEKLFF. The CDR3, as DNA: TGTGCCAGCAGTGACATGGGGGCCCTGGGTGAAAAACTGTTTTTT. V is TRBV6-1 and J is TRBJ1-4; possible D gene TRBD1, 6 bases. This CDR3 is 15 amino acids long. The V gene's germline CDR1 is MNHNS and CDR2 SASEGT. V lost 3 bases to trimming and J lost 7 bases, with 15 bases between them.